Below are 9 T cell receptor beta chains sequenced from a single sample in a study of glioma-infiltrating T cells. Amplification of TCR alpha and beta CDR3 regions from RNA used iRepertoire nested multiplex PCR. MiXCR, run by TCRdb on the multiplex PCR reads, gives a single entry per CDR3 protein. The sample shows approximately 89,000 distinct CDR3 sequences, 20% to 25% of them seen only once. Sequencing was performed on glioma tissue, nonneoplastic brain tissue, or PBMCs (not recorded which). The receptor set was obtained from a human donor with low-grade glioma or glioblastoma, undergoing nonglioma brain surgery, or in good health (not recorded which).

V gene TRBV5-1 combines with J gene TRBJ2-1, with TRBD1 as a possible D gene (5 bases). The germline V gene encodes CDR1 SGHRS and CDR2 YFSETQ. Trimming removed 4 bases from V and 9 bases from J, with 17 bases in between. The CDR3 is made up of 14 amino acids. CDR3 DNA: TGCGCCAGCAGCCCGATGACCAGGCAGGGTGAGCAGTTCTTC. Amino acids: CASSPMTRQGEQFF.

This clonotype was recorded a few times. V usage is TRBV14 and J usage is TRBJ2-1, with D uncertain. The CDR3 has 17 residues. The germline gives CDR1 SGHDN, CDR2 FVKESK. V was clipped by 2 bases and J by 2 bases, with 16 bases between them. The DNA of the CDR3 is TGTGCCAGCAGCCAATTAGGGATTTTGTCCACCTACAATGAGCAGTTCTTC. Amino acid sequence: CASSQLGILSTYNEQFF. The full variable domain, in which reference TRBV14 and TRBJ2-1 provide the parts outside the CDR3, is EAGVTQFPSHSVIEKGQTVTLRCDPISGHDNLYWYRRVMGKEIKFLLHFVKESKQDESGMPNNRFLAERTGGTYSTLKVQPAELEDSGVYFCASSQLGILSTYNEQFFGPGTRLTVL.

This clonotype has at least ten counts. This chain uses TRBV7-2 with TRBJ1-5; no firm D call. The V and J ends lost 1 base and 4 bases respectively, with 29 bases between them. The V gene's germline CDR1 is SGHTA and CDR2 FQGNSA. This CDR3 contains 21 residues. DNA of the CDR3: TGTGCCAGCAGCTTAGGTATTAGTGGTCTCCGGGCCGCAATTCTAAATCAGCCCCAGCATTTT. Residues: CASSLGISGLRAAILNQPQHF.

This clonotype was detected once. Germline and junction disagree at one end, which may indicate a read error. This chain links TRBV20-1 with TRBJ1-1; D perhaps matches TRBD1 (5 bases). Per germline, CDR1 DFQATT and CDR2 SNEGSKA (reference sequence). The CDR3 spans 14 residues. The CDR3 nucleotides are TGCGGTGGGACGTGGGGAGTCATGAACACTGAAGCCTTCTTT. This sequence encodes CGGTWGVMNTEAFF.

This clonotype was counted a few times. This rearrangement joins TRBV18 to TRBJ2-7, with TRBD1 matching 7 bases. After removal of 0 bases from V and 7 bases from J, the junction contained 9 bases not matched to a gene. This CDR3 region has 15 residues. Germline CDR1 reads KGHSH; CDR2 reads LQKENI. CDR3 protein: CASSPPSKGASEQYF. The CDR3 DNA is TGTGCCAGCTCACCACCAAGCAAGGGGGCGAGTGAGCAGTACTTC.

This clonotype was detected ten times or more. The chain couples TRBV18 to TRBJ2-5; no clear D. Germline CDR1 KGHSH, CDR2 LQKENI. The CDR3 is made up of 14 amino acids. Deletions cut 3 bases from V and 1 base from J, with 9 bases between. The DNA of the CDR3 is TGTGCCAGCTCACCGAACAGCCCCCAAGAGACCCAGTACTTC. Its translation: CASSPNSPQETQYF.

This clonotype appeared a few times. The chain joins TRBV10-2 to TRBJ2-5; TRBD2 aligns across 9 bases. Per germline, CDR1 WSHSY and CDR2 SAAADI. The CDR3 length is 15 residues. V trimming: 6 bases; J trimming: 2 bases; junction bases outside the gene matches: 7. The CDR3 protein is CASSGVAGAQETQYF. The CDR3, as DNA: TGCGCCAGCAGCGGGGTAGCGGGGGCTCAAGAGACCCAGTACTTC.

As for this clonotype: One end of the junction varies from germline; a read error may be responsible. The chain couples TRBV7-2 to TRBJ2-5, with TRBD1 as a possible D gene (6 bases). Germline V gene lookup returns CDR1 SGHTA and CDR2 FQGNSA. CDR3 length: 15 residues. CDR3 DNA sequence: TGTGCCGGCAGCTTAACGGGGCAGGGGAAAGAGACCCAGTACTTC. Translation: CAGSLTGQGKETQYF.

This clonotype was picked up a small number of times. This may stem from a read error, because a much larger clone lies one nucleotide away. The rearrangement joins TRBV2 to TRBJ2-7; D is undetermined. Germline V lookup: CDR1 SNHLY, CDR2 FYNNEI. This CDR3 comprises 10 residues. V lost 7 bases and J lost 3, with 4 bases in between. CDR3 amino acids: CASIHYEQYF. The CDR3 DNA reads TGTGCCAGCATCCACTACGAGCAGTACTTC.